One sample yielded the 21 T cell receptor beta chains listed below, sequenced in a study of blood T cell repertoires in COVID-19. This table comes from immunoSEQ multiplex PCR, and its TCRdb copy is limited to in-frame clones, with some not included. The data show 65,000 to 90,000 clones, 90% to 95% seen once. Sequencing used peripheral blood. These receptors were taken from a human donor in a cohort sampled during active COVID-19.

This clone was detected a few times. V and J are TRBV7-6 and TRBJ1-1, with 12 bases fitting TRBD1. CDR3 length: 15 amino acids. After removal of 4 bases from V and 8 bases from J, the junction contained 8 bases not matched to a gene. Germline CDR1 SGHVS, CDR2 FNYEAQ. The CDR3 sequence is CASSSSGTGGAEAFF. The CDR3 coding sequence is TGTGCCAGCAGCTCCTCCGGGACAGGGGGCGCGGAAGCTTTCTTT.

The V and J genes are TRBV9 and TRBJ1-2, with D perhaps matching TRBD1 (6 bases). CDR1 SGDLS and CDR2 YYNGEE come from the germline V gene. V shed 4 bases and J shed 1 base, with 17 bases lying between them. The CDR3 length is 16 residues. CDR3 residues: CASSLRGTQDNYGYTF. The CDR3 DNA sequence: TGTGCCAGCAGCTTGAGGGGGACCCAAGATAACTATGGCTACACCTTC.

The chain has TRBV4-1 and TRBJ1-1; 7 bases match TRBD1. With V trimmed by 1 base and J by 0 bases, 8 bases remained unmatched. Germline V CDR1 and CDR2: MGHRA, YSYEKL. The CDR3 spans 17 residues. The CDR3 nucleotides read TGCGCCAGCAGCCAAGTTGCTCAGGGACAGCTGAACACTGAAGCTTTCTTT. This codes for CASSQVAQGQLNTEAFF.

CDR3 residues: CASSFTSAFSYEQYF. Here the CDR3 DNA reads TGTGCCAGCAGTTTCACTAGCGCCTTCTCCTACGAGCAGTACTTC. V gene TRBV27 combines with J gene TRBJ2-7; 7 nucleotides agree with TRBD2. CDR1 and CDR2 (germline): MNHEY, SMNVEV (reference sequence). CDR3 length: 15 residues. The junction had 5 bases not matched to a gene; V was cut back by 3 bases and J by 0 bases.

The rearrangement links TRBV7-2 to TRBJ1-2; no firm D call. Germline CDR1 reads SGHTA; CDR2 reads FQGNSA. V was cut by 3 bases and J by 1 base, with 6 bases left in between. The CDR3 is 13 residues long. CDR3 nucleotides: TGTGCCAGCAGCTTTGGCTTTAACTATGGCTACACCTTC. This encodes CASSFGFNYGYTF.

The rearrangement links TRBV12-3 or TRBV12-4 to TRBJ2-2; tentatively, D is TRBD1 (5 bases). Trimming took 5 bases from V and 4 from J, leaving 8 bases between them. This CDR3 has 13 amino acids. DNA for the CDR3: TGTGCCAGCAGTCGACAGACCACCGGGGAGCTGTTTTTT. It encodes CASSRQTTGELFF.

V gene TRBV5-4 combines with J gene TRBJ1-1; tentative D call: TRBD1 (5 bases). The CDR3 length is 13 residues. The V end was cut by 5 bases, the J end by 0 bases, with 8 bases between. The germline CDR1 and CDR2 sequences are SGHNT and YYREEE (reference sequence). The CDR3 region is CASRGALNTEAFF. The CDR3, as DNA: TGTGCCAGCAGAGGGGCTTTGAACACTGAAGCTTTCTTT.

V and J are TRBV7-6 and TRBJ2-7; no clear D. The length of the CDR3 is 15 residues. V was cut by 1 base and J by 4 bases, with 14 bases left in between. Germline CDR1 is SGHVS and CDR2 is FNYEAQ. CDR3 DNA sequence: TGTGCCAGCAGCTTAGGAGCTTGGTCTCCTTACGAGCAGTACTTC. This encodes CASSLGAWSPYEQYF.

V and J are TRBV11-2 and TRBJ1-1; TRBD1 aligns across 8 bases. Germline-derived CDR1 and CDR2 are SGHAT and FQNNGV. Unmatched junction bases numbered 7, after V lost 5 bases and J lost 5 bases. The CDR3 is 14 residues long. CDR3 nucleotides: TGTGCCAGCAGCCGGAACAGGGGGGAAACTGAAGCTTTCTTT. This gives the protein CASSRNRGETEAFF.

This chain joins TRBV7-9 and TRBJ2-2; D may be TRBD2 (6 bases). CDR1 and CDR2 (germline): SEHNR, FQNEAQ (reference sequence). There are 16 residues in the CDR3. The V end lost 5 bases, the J end lost 5 bases, and 18 bases lay between the germline ends. The CDR3 DNA follows: TGTGCCAGCAGCCCACCCGGGACTCGCCAAACCGGGGAGCTGTTTTTT. This translates into CASSPPGTRQTGELFF.

The V gene is TRBV29-1, the J gene TRBJ2-5; D is uncertain. V was pared by 3 bases and J by 5 bases, with 7 bases between. The CDR3 is made up of 11 amino acids. Germline V CDR1 and CDR2: SQVTM, ANQGSEA. The CDR3 coding sequence is TGCAGCGTTGATCCCGGGGAGACCCAGTACTTC. This encodes CSVDPGETQYF.

This sequence joins TRBV4-1 and TRBJ2-5; 9 bases are shared with TRBD1. J was trimmed by 5 bases and V by 3 bases; bases with no gene match: 7. The germline V gene encodes CDR1 MGHRA and CDR2 YSYEKL. This CDR3 comprises 15 residues. CDR3 amino acids: CASSQGQGRWETQYF. In nucleotides, the CDR3 is TGCGCCAGCAGCCAGGGACAGGGTAGGTGGGAGACCCAGTACTTC.

The chain joins TRBV6-4 to TRBJ2-2; D possibly corresponds to TRBD1 (6 bases). Germline-derived CDR1 and CDR2 are MRHNA and SNTAGT. V lost 4 bases and J 0 bases, leaving 6 bases between the germline ends. The CDR3 sequence is 14 residues long. Here the CDR3 reads CASSGDTNTGELFF. DNA of the CDR3: TGTGCCAGCAGTGGGGACACGAACACCGGGGAGCTGTTTTTT.

The V and J genes are TRBV6-5 and TRBJ1-4; maybe TRBD1 (5 bases). There are 14 residues in the CDR3. Germline-derived CDR1 and CDR2 are MNHEY and SVGAGI. V was trimmed by 6 bases and J by 8 bases, leaving 16 bases between them. In DNA, the CDR3 is TGTGCCAGCAGCGATGGTGGGGCAGTCGAAAAACTGTTTTTT. Its protein product is CASSDGGAVEKLFF.

The chain has TRBV7-7 and TRBJ2-2, with 8 bases lining up with TRBD2. The CDR3 covers 15 residues. Germline loops: CDR1 SSHAT, CDR2 FNYEAQ (reference sequence). V shed 7 bases, J shed 5 bases, and the junction held 9 bases outside the gene matches. The CDR3 spells CASTEGVAGTGELFF. In nucleotides, the CDR3 is TGTGCCAGCACGGAAGGAGTAGCGGGGACCGGGGAGCTGTTTTTT.

The chain joins TRBV27 to TRBJ1-2, with 9 bases that match TRBD1. Per germline, CDR1 MNHEY and CDR2 SMNVEV (reference sequence). CDR3 length: 14 residues. The ends lost 4 bases at V and 4 bases at J; junction bases unmatched: 4. The CDR3 DNA reads TGTGCCAGCAGTTGGACAGGGGAAAGCTATGGCTACACCTTC. It translates to CASSWTGESYGYTF.

The chain has TRBV7-2 and TRBJ1-2; D is possibly TRBD1 (6 bases). This CDR3 is 14 amino acids long. V was cut by 5 bases and J by 8 bases, with 18 bases left in between. The germline CDR1 and CDR2 sequences are SGHTA and FQGNSA. This CDR3 is CASSPPNREHGYTF. As DNA, the CDR3 is TGTGCCAGCAGCCCGCCGAACAGGGAACACGGCTACACCTTC.

The chain is built from TRBV4-2 and TRBJ1-4; 7 bases match TRBD1. The CDR3 covers 15 residues. V shed 2 bases and J 4 bases; nucleotides not matched to a gene: 4. Germline CDR1 is LGHNA and CDR2 is YNFKEQ. CDR3 DNA: TGTGCCAGCAGCCAAAATCACAGGGGTAATGAAAAACTGTTTTTT. This gives the protein CASSQNHRGNEKLFF.

This clone was detected only once. The chain joins TRBV3-1 (or the pseudogene TRBV3-2) to TRBJ2-7, with 9 bases lining up with TRBD1. CDR3 size: 18 residues. The germline V gene encodes CDR1 LGHDT and CDR2 YNNKEL (reference sequence). Unmatched junction bases numbered 13, after V lost 1 base and J lost 3 bases. For the CDR3, the DNA is TGTGCCAGCAGCCAAGGAGCGCAATTCCGGGACAGGGACTACGAGCAGTACTTC. Its translation: CASSQGAQFRDRDYEQYF.

The chain combines TRBV4-3 with TRBJ2-1; TRBD1 matches at 7 bases. CDR1 is LGHNA, CDR2 YSLEER, per germline. Trimming cost V 0 bases and J 1 base; bases outside gene matches: 9. There are 18 residues in the CDR3. The DNA of the CDR3 is TGCGCCAGCAGCCAAGAACCCCGGGGACAGAGTTCCTACAATGAGCAGTTCTTC. Its translation: CASSQEPRGQSSYNEQFF.

J is TRBJ2-4 and V is TRBV18; D is perhaps TRBD2 (5 bases). The V gene's germline CDR1 is KGHSH and CDR2 LQKENI. Trimming took 3 bases from V and 5 from J, leaving 11 bases between them. The CDR3 loop spans 14 amino acids. DNA for the CDR3: TGTGCCAGCTCACCGCGGGCCGTGGAAAACATTCAGTACTTC. As protein: CASSPRAVENIQYF.